These 13 T cell receptor beta chains were all obtained from the same sample, sequenced in a study of beta chain features in type 1 diabetes. The study's findings and limits: Type 1 diabetes patients had moderately but significantly shorter TCRB CDR3s in all four CD4+ subsets.

Antigens for these TCRs are unknown. The isolated RNA, all of it, was reverse transcribed, so expressed TCRB transcripts were what got sequenced. TCRdb keeps only in-frame clones here, not all; method: immunoSEQ multiplex PCR. The sample includes 250,000 to 300,000 clones, roughly 13% seen only once; the top ten take less than 0.02%. The sequencing input was naive CD4+ T cells from blood. The receptors were gathered from a young man with type 1 diabetes.

The DNA of the CDR3 is TGCGCCAGCAGCTTGGGAGGTGCCGATGGCTACACCTTC. The encoded protein is CASSLGGADGYTF. J is TRBJ1-2 and V is TRBV5-1, with no clear D. Trimming took 0 bases from V and 6 from J, leaving 9 bases between them. In germline, CDR1 is SGHRS, CDR2 YFSETQ. CDR3 length: 13 residues. The whole variable domain, filled in from reference TRBV5-1 and TRBJ1-2, reads KAGVTQTPRYLIKTRGQQVTLSCSPISGHRSVSWYQQTPGQGLQFLFEYFSETQRNKGNFPGRFSGRQFSNSRSEMNVSTLELGDSALYLCASSLGGADGYTFGSGTRLTVV.

In its sample, this clone was seen a few times. This chain joins TRBV7-6 and TRBJ2-7; possible D gene TRBD2, 6 bases. Germline lookup yields CDR1 SGHVS and CDR2 FNYEAQ. The CDR3 has 12 residues. V was clipped by 4 bases and J by 7 bases, with 11 bases between them. CDR3 sequence reads: CASSSGGAEQYF. The DNA of the CDR3 is TGTGCCAGCAGCTCCGGCGGGGCTGAGCAGTACTTC.

The genes are TRBV14 and TRBJ2-2; D remains ambiguous. With 4 bases removed from V and 2 bases from J, the gap between germline ends came to 11 bases. Germline loops: CDR1 SGHDN, CDR2 FVKESK. This CDR3 spans 15 amino acids. DNA of the CDR3: TGTGCCAGCAGCCCTCTGGGCAGCAACACCGGGGAGCTGTTTTTT. It encodes CASSPLGSNTGELFF. Drawing the rest from reference TRBV14 and TRBJ2-2, the complete variable domain is EAGVTQFPSHSVIEKGQTVTLRCDPISGHDNLYWYRRVMGKEIKFLLHFVKESKQDESGMPNNRFLAERTGGTYSTLKVQPAELEDSGVYFCASSPLGSNTGELFFGEGSRLTVL.

This clone turned up a few times. The chain carries TRBV6-6 and TRBJ1-5; unclear D gene. Trimming removed 2 bases from V and 1 base from J, with 6 bases in between. CDR1 and CDR2 from the germline V gene are MNHNY and SVGAGI (reference sequence). The CDR3 has 14 residues. This CDR3 is CASSYARSNQPQHF. The CDR3 DNA reads TGTGCCAGCAGTTACGCCAGAAGCAATCAGCCCCAGCATTTT.

This sequence joins TRBV5-1 and TRBJ1-2; 8 nucleotides align to TRBD1. V shed 3 bases, J shed 4 bases, and the junction held 8 bases outside the gene matches. This CDR3 comprises 15 residues. CDR1 and CDR2 (germline): SGHRS, YFSETQ. The CDR3 sequence: CASSSDRVRAYGYTF. CDR3 nucleotide sequence: TGCGCCAGCAGCTCGGACAGGGTTCGCGCCTATGGCTACACCTTC.

The sample holds a few counts of this clone. V and J are TRBV2 and TRBJ2-5; 13 bases line up with TRBD2. J gave up 4 bases and V 6 bases, and 5 bases lay outside the gene matches. Germline lookup yields CDR1 SNHLY and CDR2 FYNNEI. The CDR3 totals 15 residues. This CDR3 is CASSLGLAGVETQYF. In nucleotides, the CDR3 is TGTGCCAGCAGCCTCGGACTAGCGGGAGTAGAGACCCAGTACTTC.

The chain joins TRBV5-1 to TRBJ2-7; 14 bases are a match to TRBD2. Germline V CDR1 and CDR2: SGHRS, YFSETQ. This CDR3 has 17 residues. J was trimmed by 0 bases and V by 4 bases; bases with no gene match: 6. CDR3 residues: CASSPGLAGESSYEQYF. In DNA, the CDR3 is TGCGCCAGCAGCCCGGGACTAGCGGGAGAGTCCTCCTACGAGCAGTACTTC.

This clone was seen only a few times. The chain is built from TRBV19 and TRBJ2-3; 10 nucleotides match TRBD2. This CDR3 is 15 amino acids long. CDR1 and CDR2 (germline): LNHDA, SQIVND (reference sequence). V was clipped by 4 bases and J by 3 bases; unmatched bases: 4. CDR3 protein: CASSRLAGRTDTQYF. In DNA, the CDR3 is TGTGCCAGTAGTAGACTAGCGGGTAGGACAGATACGCAGTATTTT.

Remarks on this clone: Other DNA sequences in the same sample also yield this CDR3. The J gene is TRBJ2-1, the V gene TRBV11-3; D is perhaps TRBD1 (6 bases). The CDR3 has 14 residues. Germline CDR1 and CDR2: SGHNT and YENEEA. V gave up 0 bases and J gave up 4 bases, with 7 bases separating them. CDR3 in DNA: TGTGCCAGCAGCTTAGATGGGACATACAATGAGCAGTTCTTC. Its translation: CASSLDGTYNEQFF.

In this sample, this clone turned up a few times. The V and J genes are TRBV28 and TRBJ2-7; D is perhaps TRBD1 (6 bases). V gave up 5 bases and J gave up 0 bases, with 14 bases separating them. The CDR3 is 15 amino acids. Per germline, CDR1 MDHEN and CDR2 SYDVKM. The CDR3 spells CASSQSGTTSYEQYF. CDR3 bases: TGTGCCAGCAGTCAATCCGGGACAACCTCCTACGAGCAGTACTTC.

The chain couples TRBV5-1 to TRBJ2-6, with D maybe TRBD1 (5 bases). The CDR3 covers 16 residues. Between the trimmed V and J ends, which lost 1 base and 1 base, there was a span of 9 bases. Germline assignment: CDR1 SGHRS and CDR2 YFSETQ. CDR3 DNA: TGCGCCAGCAGCTTGCCCGACAGTTCTGGGGCCAACGTCCTGACTTTC. Its translation is CASSLPDSSGANVLTF. The full variable domain, rest sourced from reference TRBV5-1 and TRBJ2-6, is KAGVTQTPRYLIKTRGQQVTLSCSPISGHRSVSWYQQTPGQGLQFLFEYFSETQRNKGNFPGRFSGRQFSNSRSEMNVSTLELGDSALYLCASSLPDSSGANVLTFGAGSRLTVL.

This clone has only a few counts. This sequence joins TRBV2 and TRBJ2-1, with D possibly TRBD1 on 6 matching bases. The CDR3 contains 13 residues. The V gene lost 6 bases and the J gene lost 3 bases, with 9 bases spanning the gap. CDR1 is SNHLY and CDR2 is FYNNEI in the germline V gene. The CDR3 is CASSLDSYNEQFF. DNA for the CDR3: TGTGCCAGCAGCTTGGACAGCTACAATGAGCAGTTCTTC.

Only a few counts were recorded for this clone. V is TRBV2 and J is TRBJ1-1; 9 bases are a match to TRBD1. The CDR3 is 14 amino acids. Trimming cost V 6 bases and J 1 base; bases outside gene matches: 3. In germline, CDR1 is SNHLY, CDR2 FYNNEI. Here the CDR3 reads CASSLGQGNTEAFF. CDR3 nucleotides: TGTGCCAGCAGCTTGGGACAGGGGAACACTGAAGCTTTCTTT.